The clone carrying this T cell receptor (beta chain) has a single count. CDR3 length: 19 residues. Looked up from germline, CDR1 is SQVTM and CDR2 is ANQGSEA. V dropped 2 bases and J dropped 2 bases, with 26 bases sitting between them. PCRs each included synthetic TCR analog templates spiked in. Clones were read by immunoSEQ multiplex PCR, and TCRdb kept only the in-frame ones, dropping some. The profile covers about 72,000 clones, with roughly 90% appearing a single time and under 6% taken by the ten largest. The time point here: pretreatment peripheral blood. The data belong to a study of PD-L1 blockade in urothelial cancer. Study-level information: Peripheral blood specimens exhibited a median yield of 141,255 T cells.

This receptor was obtained from a man aged 70 or older with urothelial cancer. The chain links TRBV29-1 to TRBJ2-3, with D perhaps matching TRBD2 (6 bases). The input for sequencing was PBMCs, taken around atezolizumab (anti-PD-L1) treatment. The CDR3 sequence: CSVEKRGIRERAVTDTQYF. For the CDR3, the DNA is TGCAGCGTTGAAAAAAGAGGGATAAGGGAGCGGGCCGTCACAGATACGCAGTATTTT.